The clone carrying this TCR beta chain was detected a few times. The entry originates in a study of blood T cell repertoires in COVID-19. Across the whole study: The origin of the acute and convalescent COVID-19 samples was the United States, Italy and Spain.

Under the authors' procedure: Estimation of nucleated cell counts relied on the amplification of reference gene primers. The repertoire was sequenced with immunoSEQ multiplex PCR; TCRdb's copy has only in-frame clones and lacks some. V, J and clone size reflect that table, while D and trimming were determined from the DNA. This table holds around 94,000 clones, about four fifths found once. Germline CDR1 is LGHNA and CDR2 is YNFKEQ. Trimming removed 3 bases at V and 0 bases at J, with 12 bases between. The CDR3 spans 15 residues. V and J are TRBV4-2 and TRBJ2-7; TRBD2 might be the D (6 bases). The sample was peripheral blood. This TCR was sampled from a human donor in a cohort sampled during active COVID-19. CDR3 bases: TGTGCCAGCAGCCAGAGGGACTCGAGCTCCTACGAGCAGTACTTC. Translated, it gives CASSQRDSSSYEQYF.